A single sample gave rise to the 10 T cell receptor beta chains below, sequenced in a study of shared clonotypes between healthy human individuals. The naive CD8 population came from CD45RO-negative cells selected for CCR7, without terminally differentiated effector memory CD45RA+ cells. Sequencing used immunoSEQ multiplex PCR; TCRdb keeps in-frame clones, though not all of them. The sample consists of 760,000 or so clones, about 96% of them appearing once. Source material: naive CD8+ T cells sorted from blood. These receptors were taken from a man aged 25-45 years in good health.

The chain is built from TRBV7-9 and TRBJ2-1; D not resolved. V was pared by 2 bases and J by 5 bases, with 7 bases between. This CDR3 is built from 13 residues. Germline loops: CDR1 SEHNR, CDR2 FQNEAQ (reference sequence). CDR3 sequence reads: CASSLIPNNEQFF. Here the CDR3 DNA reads TGTGCCAGCAGCTTAATACCAAACAATGAGCAGTTCTTC.

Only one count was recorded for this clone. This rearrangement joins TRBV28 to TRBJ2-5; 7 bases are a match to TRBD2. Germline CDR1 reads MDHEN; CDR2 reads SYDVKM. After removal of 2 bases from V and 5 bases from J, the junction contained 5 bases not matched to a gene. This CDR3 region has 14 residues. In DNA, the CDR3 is TGTGCCAGCAGTTTAGCGGGAGAGGCGGAGACCCAGTACTTC. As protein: CASSLAGEAETQYF.

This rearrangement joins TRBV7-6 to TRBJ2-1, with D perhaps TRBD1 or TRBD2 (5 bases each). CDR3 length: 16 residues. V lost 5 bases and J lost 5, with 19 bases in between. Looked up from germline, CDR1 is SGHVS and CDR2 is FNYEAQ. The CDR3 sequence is CASSQVLGTANNEQFF. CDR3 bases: TGTGCCAGCAGCCAAGTGCTTGGGACGGCGAACAATGAGCAGTTCTTC.

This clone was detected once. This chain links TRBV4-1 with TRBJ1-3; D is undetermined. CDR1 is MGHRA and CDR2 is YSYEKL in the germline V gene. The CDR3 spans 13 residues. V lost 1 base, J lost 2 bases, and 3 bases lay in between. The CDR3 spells CASSQGAGNTIYF. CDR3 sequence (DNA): TGCGCCAGCAGCCAAGGGGCTGGAAACACCATATATTTT.

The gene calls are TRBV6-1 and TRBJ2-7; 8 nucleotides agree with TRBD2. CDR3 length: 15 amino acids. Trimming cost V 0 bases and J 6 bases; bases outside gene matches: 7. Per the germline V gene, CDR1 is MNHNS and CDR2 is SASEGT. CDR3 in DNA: TGTGCCAGCAGTGAAGCGCCCAGCGGGAGATTCGAGCAGTACTTC. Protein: CASSEAPSGRFEQYF.

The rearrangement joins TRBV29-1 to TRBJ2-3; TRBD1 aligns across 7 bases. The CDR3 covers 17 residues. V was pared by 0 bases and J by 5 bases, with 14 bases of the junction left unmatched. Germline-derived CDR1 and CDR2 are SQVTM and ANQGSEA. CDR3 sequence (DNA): TGCAGCGTTGAAGACCCGAGGAGGACAGGTTCGATAGATACGCAGTATTTT. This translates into CSVEDPRRTGSIDTQYF.

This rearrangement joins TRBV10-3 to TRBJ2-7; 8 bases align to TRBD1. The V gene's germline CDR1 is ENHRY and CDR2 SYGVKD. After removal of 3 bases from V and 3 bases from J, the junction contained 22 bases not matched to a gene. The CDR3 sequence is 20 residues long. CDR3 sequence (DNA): TGTGCCATCAGTGATCGGGCAGGGGGCGATCCACTACCCTTCGACTACGAGCAGTACTTC. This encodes CAISDRAGGDPLPFDYEQYF.

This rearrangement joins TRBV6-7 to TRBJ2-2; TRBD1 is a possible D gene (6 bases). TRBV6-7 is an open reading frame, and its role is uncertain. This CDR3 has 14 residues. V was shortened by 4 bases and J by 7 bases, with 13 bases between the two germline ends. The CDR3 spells CASSSATGGGELFF. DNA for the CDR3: TGTGCCAGCAGTTCCGCGACAGGTGGCGGGGAGCTGTTTTTT.

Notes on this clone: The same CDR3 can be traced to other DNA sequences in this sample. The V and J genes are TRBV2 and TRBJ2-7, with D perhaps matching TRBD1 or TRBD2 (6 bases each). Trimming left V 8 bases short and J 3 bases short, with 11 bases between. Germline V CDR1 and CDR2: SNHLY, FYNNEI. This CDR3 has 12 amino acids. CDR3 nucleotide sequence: TGTGCCAGCGTAGGGGGGATCTACGAGCAGTACTTC. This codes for CASVGGIYEQYF.

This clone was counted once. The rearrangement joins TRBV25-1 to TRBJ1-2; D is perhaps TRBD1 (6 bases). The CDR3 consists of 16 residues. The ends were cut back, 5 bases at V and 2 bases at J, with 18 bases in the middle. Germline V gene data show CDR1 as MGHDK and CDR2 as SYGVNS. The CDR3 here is CASSYPLTGSNYGYTF. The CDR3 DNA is TGTGCCAGCAGTTACCCCCTAACAGGGAGCAACTATGGCTACACCTTC.